What follows are 28 T cell receptor beta chains derived from one specimen sequenced in a study of blood T cell repertoires in COVID-19. Generated by immunoSEQ multiplex PCR, the TCRdb table keeps only in-frame clones and is missing some. Among around 290,000 clones listed, 85% to 90% were seen once. Sequenced input: PBMCs or T cells enriched from blood (not recorded which). All receptors derive from a woman aged 60 to 75 in a cohort exposed to, infected with or recovered from COVID-19 (not recorded which).

This CDR3 is CATSDTRLQGYTQYF. CDR3 DNA: TGTGCCACCAGTGACACTCGCTTACAGGGCTATACGCAGTATTTT. The V gene is TRBV24-1, the J gene TRBJ2-3, with D tentatively TRBD1 (6 bases). There are 15 residues in the CDR3. CDR1 is KGHDR and CDR2 is SFDVKD in the germline V gene. V dropped 4 bases and J dropped 7 bases, with 17 bases sitting between them.

Notes on this clone: The sample carries other DNA sequences with the same CDR3. The chain couples TRBV7-9 to TRBJ2-1; 10 positions match TRBD1. Germline CDR1 SEHNR, CDR2 FQNEAQ (reference sequence). The CDR3 is made up of 14 amino acids. V gave up 3 bases and J gave up 4 bases; unmatched junction bases: 0. CDR3 residues: CASSLGQGYNEQFF. For the CDR3, the DNA is TGTGCCAGCAGCTTGGGACAGGGGTACAATGAGCAGTTCTTC.

The V call is TRBV6-2 or TRBV6-3, the J call TRBJ2-7, with TRBD2 matching 14 bases. The germline V gene has CDR1 MNHEY and CDR2 SVGEGT. V trimming: 2 bases; J trimming: 3 bases; junction bases outside the gene matches: 9. The CDR3 runs to 18 residues. CDR3 protein: CASSYPTSGRALLYEQYF. CDR3 nucleotide sequence: TGTGCCAGCAGTTACCCGACTAGCGGGAGGGCCTTACTCTACGAGCAGTACTTC.

The chain carries TRBV30 and TRBJ1-1, with 7 positions matching TRBD1. The V and J ends lost 1 base and 8 bases, in that order; junction bases with no gene match: 1. Germline-derived CDR1 and CDR2 are GTSNPN and SVGIG (reference sequence). The CDR3 has 11 residues. The CDR3 region is CAWSGRGEAFF. The CDR3 bases are TGTGCCTGGAGTGGCAGGGGGGAAGCTTTCTTT.

This sequence joins TRBV6-4 and TRBJ1-2, with D possibly matching TRBD1 (6 bases). This CDR3 has 15 amino acids. CDR1 and CDR2 (germline): MRHNA, SNTAGT. V was pared by 3 bases and J by 5 bases, with 16 bases between. CDR3: CASSDTRTALYGYTF. CDR3 coding DNA: TGTGCCAGCAGTGATACCAGGACAGCCCTTTATGGCTACACCTTC.

Of note for this clone: The junction does not match germline at one end; this may be a read error. The chain joins TRBV7-7 to TRBJ2-7; the D gene is possibly TRBD1 (7 bases). Germline assignment: CDR1 SSHAT and CDR2 FNYEAQ (reference sequence). This CDR3 spans 14 amino acids. CDR3 nucleotide sequence: TGTGCTAGCAGGGGGGCGGTGAGCTCCTACGAGCAGTACTTC. Translated: CASRGAVSSYEQYF.

Notes on this clone: The limits of the CDR3 on the DNA are not certain, so only TCRdb's listed CDR3 is given. The chain joins TRBV28 to TRBJ2-7; the table's D gene call, TRBD2, was not cross checked with the DNA. CDR1 MDHEN and CDR2 SYDVKM come from the germline V gene. Ends included, the CDR3 has 16 residues. The chain's CDR3 is CASSSSGLASSYEQYF.

This chain links TRBV4-2 with TRBJ1-6, with 12 bases that match TRBD1. After removal of 4 bases from V and 6 bases from J, the junction contained 10 bases not matched to a gene. Germline V CDR1 and CDR2: LGHNA, YNFKEQ. The CDR3 is 18 amino acids. CDR3 residues: CASSRELGTGGVNSPLHF. The DNA for the CDR3 is TGTGCCAGCAGCCGGGAATTAGGGACAGGGGGCGTTAATTCACCCCTCCACTTT.

The chain is built from TRBV24-1 and TRBJ2-7, with TRBD2 as a possible D gene (6 bases). The ends were cut back, 9 bases at V and 2 bases at J, with 16 bases in the middle. CDR1 is KGHDR, CDR2 SFDVKD, per germline. This CDR3 contains 14 residues. This CDR3 reads CATPHSGGTYEQYF. Here the CDR3 DNA reads TGTGCCACCCCCCATTCGGGCGGGACCTACGAGCAGTACTTC.

The chain couples TRBV7-3 to TRBJ2-1; 12 nucleotides match TRBD2. Germline CDR1 is SGHTA and CDR2 is FQGTGA. The length of the CDR3 is 17 residues. With 1 base clipped from V and 7 bases from J, the junction kept 8 bases outside the gene matches. The CDR3 protein is CASSLNPPTSGSNEQFF. CDR3 DNA sequence: TGTGCCAGCAGCTTAAACCCTCCGACTAGCGGGAGTAATGAGCAGTTCTTC.

This chain links TRBV27 with TRBJ1-2, with 11 bases that match TRBD1. In germline, CDR1 is MNHEY, CDR2 SMNVEV (reference sequence). This CDR3 contains 17 residues. With V trimmed by 5 bases and J by 0 bases, 8 bases remained unmatched. The CDR3: CASSRSGTGGSNYGYTF. CDR3 in DNA: TGTGCCAGCAGTCGTTCCGGGACAGGGGGATCTAACTATGGCTACACCTTC.

V gene TRBV4-1 combines with J gene TRBJ2-7; 14 bases fit TRBD2. V lost 6 bases to trimming and J lost 2 bases; unmatched junction nucleotides: 9. The germline V gene has CDR1 MGHRA and CDR2 YSYEKL. The CDR3 has 17 amino acids. The chain's CDR3 is CASSRGTSGSKAYEQYF. For the CDR3, the DNA is TGCGCCAGCAGTCGCGGGACTAGCGGGAGCAAGGCCTACGAGCAGTACTTC.

This clone appeared a single time. V usage is TRBV9 and J usage is TRBJ2-1, with D perhaps matching TRBD2 (5 bases). Looked up from germline, CDR1 is SGDLS and CDR2 is YYNGEE. Trimming cost V 4 bases and J 9 bases, with 11 bases left between them. The CDR3 is made up of 12 amino acids. The CDR3: CASSLSSTEQFF. Written as DNA, the CDR3 is TGTGCCAGCAGCCTCTCTAGCACTGAGCAGTTCTTC.

The chain uses TRBV5-4 and TRBJ2-1; 11 bases are a match to TRBD2. CDR1 is SGHNT, CDR2 YYREEE, per germline (reference sequence). The CDR3 contains 17 residues. The junction had 9 bases not matched to a gene; V was cut back by 3 bases and J by 4 bases. The CDR3 DNA is TGTGCCAGCAGCTCCCTACTAGCGGGAGCTGTGTACAATGAGCAGTTCTTC. Protein: CASSSLLAGAVYNEQFF.

The DNA for the CDR3 is TGTGCCAGCAGCTTAAACAGGCCGAACACCGGGGAGCTGTTTTTT. Amino acid sequence: CASSLNRPNTGELFF. This chain joins TRBV11-2 and TRBJ2-2; the D gene is possibly TRBD1 (5 bases). Trimming pared 2 bases from V and 0 bases from J, leaving 7 bases between. The length of the CDR3 is 15 residues. Germline values: CDR1 SGHAT, CDR2 FQNNGV.

The V call is TRBV6-2 or TRBV6-3, the J call TRBJ2-1; D perhaps matches TRBD1 (6 bases). Germline assignment: CDR1 MNHEY and CDR2 SVGEGT. Trimming cost V 2 bases and J 0 bases, with 17 bases left between them. The CDR3 sequence is 18 residues long. CDR3 bases: TGTGCCAGCAGTTACGACCCAAGGACACAGGGCTCCTACAATGAGCAGTTCTTC. This gives the protein CASSYDPRTQGSYNEQFF.

This chain connects TRBV3-1 (or the pseudogene TRBV3-2) to TRBJ2-1; 10 bases line up with TRBD2. CDR3 size: 16 residues. Trimming cost V 4 bases and J 4 bases; bases outside gene matches: 7. Germline V gene sequence: CDR1 LGHDT, CDR2 YNNKEL (reference sequence). The CDR3 DNA reads as TGTGCCAGCAGCCCAAGGACTAGCGGTATATACAATGAGCAGTTCTTC. Its protein is CASSPRTSGIYNEQFF.

For the CDR3, the DNA is TGTGCCAGCAGCTTAGGGACAGGGGCCTTCTCCTACGAGCAGTACTTC. Protein product: CASSLGTGAFSYEQYF. The chain employs TRBV7-2 and TRBJ2-7, with 9 positions matching TRBD1. V lost 1 base to trimming and J lost 0 bases; unmatched junction nucleotides: 4. Per germline, CDR1 SGHTA and CDR2 FQGNSA. This CDR3 region has 16 residues. The full variable domain, completed using reference TRBV7-2 and TRBJ2-7, is GAGVSQSPSNKVTEKGKDVELRCDPISGHTALYWYRQSLGQGLEFLIYFQGNSAPDKSGLPSDRFSAERTGGSVSTLTIQRTQQEDSAVYLCASSLGTGAFSYEQYFGPGTRLTVT.

The rearrangement uses TRBV28 and TRBJ1-2, with 7 bases lining up with TRBD1. The length of the CDR3 is 15 residues. CDR1 is MDHEN, CDR2 SYDVKM, per germline. Trimming cost V 3 bases and J 6 bases; bases outside gene matches: 10. The CDR3 DNA reads as TGTGCCAGCAGTTTTAGGGGGCTCGGGGAAAATGGCTACACCTTC. It specifies CASSFRGLGENGYTF.

The chain carries TRBV6-5 and TRBJ1-2; D is possibly TRBD1 (6 bases). V was shortened by 6 bases and J by 8 bases, with 16 bases between the two germline ends. The CDR3 is made up of 13 amino acids. Germline CDR1 reads MNHEY; CDR2 reads SVGAGI. The CDR3: CASSYRTERGYTF. CDR3 coding DNA: TGTGCCAGCAGCTACAGGACAGAGAGGGGCTACACCTTC.

The chain joins TRBV7-2 to TRBJ2-7; D gene ambiguous. CDR1 and CDR2 (germline): SGHTA, FQGNSA. The CDR3 loop spans 14 amino acids. Trimming took off 3 bases at V and 4 bases at J, with 13 bases between the two ends. CDR3 sequence: CASSLGLNLYEQYF. CDR3 coding DNA: TGTGCCAGCAGCTTGGGCCTGAACCTATACGAGCAGTACTTC.

V is TRBV6-1 and J is TRBJ1-5; D is ambiguous. The CDR3 runs to 17 residues. Trimming removed 3 bases at V and 4 bases at J, with 19 bases between. The germline CDR1 and CDR2 sequences are MNHNS and SASEGT. CDR3 sequence (DNA): TGTGCCAGCAGTGAGGCTAGACTTCGGGGAGGGAATCAGCCCCAGCATTTT. Protein product: CASSEARLRGGNQPQHF.

J is TRBJ2-5 and V is TRBV19; D may be TRBD2 (5 bases). CDR1 is LNHDA, CDR2 SQIVND, per germline (reference sequence). V lost 5 bases and J lost 2, with 15 bases in between. CDR3 length: 15 residues. The CDR3 spells CASSYRPAEQETQYF. In nucleotides, the CDR3 is TGTGCCAGTAGTTATCGTCCAGCGGAGCAAGAGACCCAGTACTTC.

In DNA form, the CDR3 reads TGTGCCAGCAGCCCAGCGGTGAGCTCCTACAATGAGCAGTTCTTC. This translates into CASSPAVSSYNEQFF. The chain combines TRBV16 with TRBJ2-1; perhaps TRBD2 as D (5 bases). The CDR3 covers 15 residues. Trimming took off 4 bases at V and 0 bases at J, with 10 bases between the two ends. Germline V CDR1 and CDR2: KGHSY, FQNENV.

V and J are TRBV7-2 and TRBJ1-3, with 9 bases matching TRBD1. There are 15 residues in the CDR3. V lost 5 bases to trimming and J lost 4 bases; unmatched junction nucleotides: 6. The germline CDR1 and CDR2 sequences are SGHTA and FQGNSA. CDR3 sequence: CASSVLQGAGNTIYF. The CDR3 DNA is TGTGCCAGCAGCGTATTACAGGGGGCGGGAAACACCATATATTTT. The entire variable domain, with the rest obtained from reference TRBV7-2 and TRBJ1-3, is as follows: GAGVSQSPSNKVTEKGKDVELRCDPISGHTALYWYRQSLGQGLEFLIYFQGNSAPDKSGLPSDRFSAERTGGSVSTLTIQRTQQEDSAVYLCASSVLQGAGNTIYFGEGSWLTVV.

J is TRBJ2-4 and V is TRBV30; 12 positions match TRBD2. Germline V CDR1 and CDR2: GTSNPN, SVGIG (reference sequence). Unmatched junction bases numbered 3, after V lost 3 bases and J lost 6 bases. The length of the CDR3 is 14 residues. The CDR3 loop is CAWRLAGGGNIQYF. The CDR3 DNA reads as TGTGCCTGGAGACTAGCGGGAGGAGGAAACATTCAGTACTTC.

The CDR3, as DNA: TGCAGTGCTAGTGGCCAGGGGTATAGCAATCAGCCCCAGCATTTT. Translated: CSASGQGYSNQPQHF. J is TRBJ1-5 and V is TRBV20-1; D is possibly TRBD1 (6 bases). The CDR3 consists of 15 residues. The V end was cut by 3 bases, the J end by 0 bases, with 12 bases between. Germline V CDR1 and CDR2: DFQATT, SNEGSKA (reference sequence).

About this clone: Different DNA sequences within this sample yield the same CDR3. The V call is TRBV18, the J call TRBJ1-4; 7 bases are a match to TRBD1. Germline CDR1 and CDR2: KGHSH and LQKENI. The J segment lost 5 bases and the V segment lost 3 bases, leaving 3 bases of the junction unmatched. CDR3 length equals 14 residues. The CDR3 is CASSPGTANEKLFF. DNA for the CDR3: TGTGCCAGCTCACCGGGGACAGCAAATGAAAAACTGTTTTTT.